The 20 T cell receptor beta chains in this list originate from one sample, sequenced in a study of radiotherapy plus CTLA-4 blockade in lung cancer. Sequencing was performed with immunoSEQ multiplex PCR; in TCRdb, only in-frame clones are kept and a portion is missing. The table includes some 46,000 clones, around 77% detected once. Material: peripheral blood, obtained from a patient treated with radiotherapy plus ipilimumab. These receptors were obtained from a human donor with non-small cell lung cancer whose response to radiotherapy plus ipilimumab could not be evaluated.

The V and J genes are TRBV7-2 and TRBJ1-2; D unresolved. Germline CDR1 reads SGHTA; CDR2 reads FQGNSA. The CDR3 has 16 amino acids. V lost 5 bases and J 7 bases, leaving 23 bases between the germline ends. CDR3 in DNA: TGTGCCAGCAGCCCTAACTACCTTTTTGCTGACGGTGGCTACACCTTC. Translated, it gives CASSPNYLFADGGYTF.

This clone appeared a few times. The CDR3 nucleotides are TGTGCCAGCAGCCCCAGGGGCAACTATGGCTACACCTTC. Protein product: CASSPRGNYGYTF. This sequence joins TRBV6-5 and TRBJ1-2, with D perhaps TRBD1 (6 bases). Germline CDR1 MNHEY, CDR2 SVGAGI. The CDR3 totals 13 residues. V lost 6 bases to trimming and J lost 2 bases, with 10 bases between them.

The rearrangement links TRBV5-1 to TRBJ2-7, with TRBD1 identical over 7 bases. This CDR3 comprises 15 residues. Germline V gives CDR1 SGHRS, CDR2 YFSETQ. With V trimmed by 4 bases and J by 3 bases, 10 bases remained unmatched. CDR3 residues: CASSAQGGRDYEQYF. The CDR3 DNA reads TGCGCCAGCAGCGCCCAAGGGGGCAGGGACTACGAGCAGTACTTC.

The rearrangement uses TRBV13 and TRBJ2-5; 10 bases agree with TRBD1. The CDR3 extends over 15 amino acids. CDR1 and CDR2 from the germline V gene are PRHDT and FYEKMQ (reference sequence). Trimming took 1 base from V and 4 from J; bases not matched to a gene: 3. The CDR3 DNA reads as TGTGCCAGCAGCTTAGAGGGACAGGGGAGAGAGACCCAGTACTTC. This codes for CASSLEGQGRETQYF.

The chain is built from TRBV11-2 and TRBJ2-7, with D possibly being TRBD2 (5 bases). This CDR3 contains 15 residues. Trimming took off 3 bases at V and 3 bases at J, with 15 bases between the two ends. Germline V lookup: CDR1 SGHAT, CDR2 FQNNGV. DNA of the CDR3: TGTGCCAGCAGCTTCTACGGACTGGGAAACTACGAGCAGTACTTC. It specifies CASSFYGLGNYEQYF.

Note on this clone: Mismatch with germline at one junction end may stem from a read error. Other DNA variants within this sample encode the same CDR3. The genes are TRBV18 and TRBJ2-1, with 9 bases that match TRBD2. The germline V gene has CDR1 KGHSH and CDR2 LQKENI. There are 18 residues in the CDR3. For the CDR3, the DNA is TGCGCCAGCTCACCGATGGGACTAGCCGTTAACTCCTACAATGAGCAGTTCTTC. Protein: CASSPMGLAVNSYNEQFF.

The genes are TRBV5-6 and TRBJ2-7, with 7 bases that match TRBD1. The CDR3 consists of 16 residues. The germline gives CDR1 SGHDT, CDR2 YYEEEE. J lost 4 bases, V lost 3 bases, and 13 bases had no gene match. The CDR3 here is CASSSPRGRIRYEQYF. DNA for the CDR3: TGTGCCAGCAGCTCACCTAGGGGGCGGATCCGATACGAGCAGTACTTC.

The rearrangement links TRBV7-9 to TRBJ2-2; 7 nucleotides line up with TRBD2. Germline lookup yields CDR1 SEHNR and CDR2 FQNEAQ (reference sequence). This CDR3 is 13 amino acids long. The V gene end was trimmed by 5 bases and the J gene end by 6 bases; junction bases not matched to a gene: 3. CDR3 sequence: CASSLGLAGELFF. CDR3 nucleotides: TGTGCCAGCAGCCTTGGACTAGCCGGGGAGCTGTTTTTT.

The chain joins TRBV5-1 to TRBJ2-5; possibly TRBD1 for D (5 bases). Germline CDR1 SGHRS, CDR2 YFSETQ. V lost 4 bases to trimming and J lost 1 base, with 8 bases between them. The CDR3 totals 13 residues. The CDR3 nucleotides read TGCGCCAGCAGCAAACAGGTCCAAGAGACCCAGTACTTC. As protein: CASSKQVQETQYF. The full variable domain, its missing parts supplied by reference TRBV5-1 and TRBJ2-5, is KAGVTQTPRYLIKTRGQQVTLSCSPISGHRSVSWYQQTPGQGLQFLFEYFSETQRNKGNFPGRFSGRQFSNSRSEMNVSTLELGDSALYLCASSKQVQETQYFGPGTRLLVL.

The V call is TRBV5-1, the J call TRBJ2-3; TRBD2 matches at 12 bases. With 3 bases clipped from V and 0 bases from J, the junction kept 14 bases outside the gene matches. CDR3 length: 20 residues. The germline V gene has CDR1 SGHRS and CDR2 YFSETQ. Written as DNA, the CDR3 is TGCGCCAGCAGCTCTACGCGGACTAGCGGGAACACCTATAGCACAGATACGCAGTATTTT. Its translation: CASSSTRTSGNTYSTDTQYF. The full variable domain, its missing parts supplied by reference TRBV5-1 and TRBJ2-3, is KAGVTQTPRYLIKTRGQQVTLSCSPISGHRSVSWYQQTPGQGLQFLFEYFSETQRNKGNFPGRFSGRQFSNSRSEMNVSTLELGDSALYLCASSSTRTSGNTYSTDTQYFGPGTRLTVL.

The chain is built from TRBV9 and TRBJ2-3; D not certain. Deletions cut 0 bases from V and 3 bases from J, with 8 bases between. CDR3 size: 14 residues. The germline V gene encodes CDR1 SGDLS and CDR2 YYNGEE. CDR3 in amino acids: CASSVDTRTDTQYF. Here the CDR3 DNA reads TGTGCCAGCAGCGTAGATACCAGGACAGATACGCAGTATTTT.

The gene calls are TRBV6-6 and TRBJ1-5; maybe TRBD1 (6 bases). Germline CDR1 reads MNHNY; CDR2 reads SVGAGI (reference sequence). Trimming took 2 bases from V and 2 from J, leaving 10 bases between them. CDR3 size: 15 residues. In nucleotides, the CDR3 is TGTGCCAGCAGTTACCAGGGGAGAGGCAATCAGCCCCAGCATTTT. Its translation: CASSYQGRGNQPQHF.

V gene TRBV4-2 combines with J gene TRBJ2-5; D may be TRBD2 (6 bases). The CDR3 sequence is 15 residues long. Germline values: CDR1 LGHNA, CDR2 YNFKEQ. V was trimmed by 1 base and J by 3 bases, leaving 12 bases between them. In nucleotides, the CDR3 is TGTGCCAGCAGCCAAGTGGAGGGCAGTAAAGAGACCCAGTACTTC. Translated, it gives CASSQVEGSKETQYF.

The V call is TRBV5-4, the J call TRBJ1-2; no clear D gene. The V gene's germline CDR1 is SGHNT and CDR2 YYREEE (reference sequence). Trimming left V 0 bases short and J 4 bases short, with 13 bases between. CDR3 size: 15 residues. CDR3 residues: CASSLASGQFYGYTF. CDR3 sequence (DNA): TGTGCCAGCAGCTTGGCCAGTGGGCAGTTCTATGGCTACACCTTC.

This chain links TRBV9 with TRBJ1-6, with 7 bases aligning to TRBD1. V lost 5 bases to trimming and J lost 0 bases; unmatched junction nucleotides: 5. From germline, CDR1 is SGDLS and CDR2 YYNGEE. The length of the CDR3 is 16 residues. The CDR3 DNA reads TGTGCCAGCAGGGGACAGACGAGCTCCTATAATTCACCCCTCCACTTT. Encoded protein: CASRGQTSSYNSPLHF. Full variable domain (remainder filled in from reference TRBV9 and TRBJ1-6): DSGVTQTPKHLITATGQRVTLRCSPRSGDLSVYWYQQSLDQGLQFLIQYYNGEERAKGNILERFSAQQFPDLHSELNLSSLELGDSALYFCASRGQTSSYNSPLHFGNGTRLTVT.

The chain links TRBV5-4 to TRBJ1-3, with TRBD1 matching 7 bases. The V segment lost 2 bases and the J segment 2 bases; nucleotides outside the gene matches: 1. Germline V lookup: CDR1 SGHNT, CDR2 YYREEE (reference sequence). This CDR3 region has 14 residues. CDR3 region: CASSFGQAGNTIYF. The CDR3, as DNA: TGTGCCAGCAGCTTCGGACAGGCTGGAAACACCATATATTTT. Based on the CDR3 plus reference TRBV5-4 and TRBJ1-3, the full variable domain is ETGVTQSPTHLIKTRGQQVTLRCSSQSGHNTVSWYQQALGQGPQFIFQYYREEENGRGNFPPRFSGLQFPNYSSELNVNALELDDSALYLCASSFGQAGNTIYFGEGSWLTVV.

The CDR3 DNA follows: TGTGCCAGCAGCTTAGCTGGTGCAGGCACAAATGAAAAACTGTTTTTT. Translated: CASSLAGAGTNEKLFF. This chain uses TRBV7-9 with TRBJ1-4; D not resolved. Looked up from germline, CDR1 is SEHNR and CDR2 is FQNEAQ (reference sequence). V shed 0 bases and J shed 5 bases, with 13 bases lying between them. The CDR3 has 16 residues.

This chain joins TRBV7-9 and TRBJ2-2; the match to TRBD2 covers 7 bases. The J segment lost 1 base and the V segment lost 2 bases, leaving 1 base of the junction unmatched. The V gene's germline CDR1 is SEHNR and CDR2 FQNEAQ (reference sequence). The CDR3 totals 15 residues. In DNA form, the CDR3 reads TGTGCCAGCAGCTTAAGCGGGGTGAACACCGGGGAGCTGTTTTTT. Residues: CASSLSGVNTGELFF.

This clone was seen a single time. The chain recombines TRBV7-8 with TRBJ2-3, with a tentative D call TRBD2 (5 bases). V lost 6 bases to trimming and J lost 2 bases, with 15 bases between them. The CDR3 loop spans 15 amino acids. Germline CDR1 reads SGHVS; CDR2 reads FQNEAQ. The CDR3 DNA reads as TGTGCCAGCAGGCTAACTAGGATCCCCACAGATACGCAGTATTTT. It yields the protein CASRLTRIPTDTQYF.

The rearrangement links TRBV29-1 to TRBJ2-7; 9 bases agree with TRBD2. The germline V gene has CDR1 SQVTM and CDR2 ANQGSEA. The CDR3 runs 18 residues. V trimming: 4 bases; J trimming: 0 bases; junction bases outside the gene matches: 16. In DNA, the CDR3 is TGCAGCGTTGTACTCGCGGGGGGGCGCTATAGATCCTCCTACGAGCAGTACTTC. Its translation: CSVVLAGGRYRSSYEQYF.